This is a list of T cell receptor beta chains from one sample in a study of T cell responses to AZD1222 COVID-19 vaccine. Produced via immunoSEQ multiplex PCR; TCRdb's table is partial and in-frame only. The sample contains 170,000 or so clones, less than 95% of which appear only once. The starting material was peripheral blood, obtained on day 0 of AZD1222 vaccination. These receptors all stem from an adult in good health. Each CDR3 is given with its conserved first and last residue. Each record gives: CDR3 DNA, CDR3 protein, J gene, V gene, clone size, D gene. A D gene is named only where the DNA matches it firmly. For some rows the clone size is stated as once, few or many, or as a class when expanded; others skip it.

CDR3 DNA: TGTGCCAGCAGCTCCCGGGCCTGCCCCCGGGAGACCCAGTACTTC
CDR3 protein: CASSSRACPRETQYF
J gene: TRBJ2-5
V gene: TRBV21-1
clone size: .
D gene: .

CDR3 DNA: TGTGCCAGCAGCCCGCTGGGGGGGTATGGCTACACCTTC
CDR3 protein: CASSPLGGYGYTF
J gene: TRBJ1-2
V gene: TRBV11-3
clone size: .
D gene: .

CDR3 DNA: TGTGCCAGCGGGATTAGCGGGGGCCAGGGGGAGCAGTACTTC
CDR3 protein: CASGISGGQGEQYF
J gene: TRBJ2-7
V gene: TRBV2
clone size: .
D gene: TRBD2

CDR3 DNA: TGTGCCAGCAGTGACTGGCAGGCCTACAATGAGCAGTTCTTC
CDR3 protein: CASSDWQAYNEQFF
J gene: TRBJ2-1
V gene: TRBV2
clone size: .
D gene: .

CDR3 DNA: TGTGCCAGCAGTTCAGGGACAGGAGTCCAAGAGACCCAGTACTTC
CDR3 protein: CASSSGTGVQETQYF
J gene: TRBJ2-5
V gene: TRBV27
clone size: .
D gene: TRBD1

CDR3 DNA: TGTGCCAGCAGCTTTGCGGGGGGGCCCCCCTGGGCCGAGCAGTACTTC
CDR3 protein: CASSFAGGPPWAEQYF
J gene: TRBJ2-7
V gene: TRBV5-4
clone size: .
D gene: TRBD2

CDR3 DNA: TGTGCCAGCAGCCAAGGCGGACAGCCTAGTTATGGCTACACCTTC
CDR3 protein: CASSQGGQPSYGYTF
J gene: TRBJ1-2
V gene: TRBV14
clone size: .
D gene: .

CDR3 DNA: TGTGCCACCCTCCGGACAGGAGGGGGCTACACCTTC
CDR3 protein: CATLRTGGGYTF
J gene: TRBJ1-2
V gene: TRBV27
clone size: .
D gene: TRBD1

CDR3 DNA: TGTGCCAGCAGCGTAGAGGCCGCGAACACTGAAGCTTTCTTT
CDR3 protein: CASSVEAANTEAFF
J gene: TRBJ1-1
V gene: TRBV9
clone size: .
D gene: .

CDR3 DNA: TGTGCCAGCAGCTACAACCACCCCCGAGATTCCTACAATGAGCAGTTCTTC
CDR3 protein: CASSYNHPRDSYNEQFF
J gene: TRBJ2-1
V gene: TRBV3-1/TRBV3-2
clone size: once
D gene: .

CDR3 DNA: TGTGCCAGCAGCCTTCCCGGGACAGGCATTGACTATGGCTACACCTTC
CDR3 protein: CASSLPGTGIDYGYTF
J gene: TRBJ1-2
V gene: TRBV9
clone size: .
D gene: TRBD1

CDR3 DNA: TGTGCCACCAGCAGAGATAAGGGGGACAGGCCCCCGGGCTATGGCTACACCTTC
CDR3 protein: CATSRDKGDRPPGYGYTF
J gene: TRBJ1-2
V gene: TRBV15
clone size: .
D gene: TRBD1

CDR3 DNA: TGTGCCACCAGCACAGGGACAGGAACTTTCTATGGCTACACCTTC
CDR3 protein: CATSTGTGTFYGYTF
J gene: TRBJ1-2
V gene: TRBV15
clone size: once
D gene: TRBD1